The 29 T cell receptor beta chains below were found in one sample sequenced in a study of T cells in Graves' hyperthyroidism and ophthalmopathy. Amplified TCR beta CDR3 regions derived from RNA transcripts. First-round RT-PCR targeting the TCR CDR3 was performed with the HTBI primer set. MiXCR was run by TCRdb on the multiplex PCR reads, yielding one entry per CDR3 protein. Counted here are 730,000 or so distinct CDR3 sequences, approximately 18% occurring once; the ten biggest clones make up approximately 15%. Sequencing was carried out using blood. The source of these receptors is a woman between 45 and 65 years old with Graves' hyperthyroidism that later progressed to Graves' ophthalmopathy.

This clonotype was seen more than once but under ten times. The chain couples TRBV11-2 to TRBJ1-2, with 9 bases lining up with TRBD1. The CDR3 runs 12 residues. CDR1 is SGHAT, CDR2 FQNNGV, per germline. V shed 7 bases and J 5 bases; nucleotides not matched to a gene: 2. CDR3: CASIGQGYGYTF. CDR3 DNA sequence: TGTGCCAGCATCGGACAGGGGTATGGCTACACCTTC.

This clonotype was seen at least ten times. The rearrangement links TRBV6-1 to TRBJ2-1, with a possible D match to TRBD2 (5 bases). This CDR3 region has 14 residues. V lost 5 bases to trimming and J lost 2 bases, with 10 bases between them. The germline V gene encodes CDR1 MNHNS and CDR2 SASEGT. The CDR3 DNA reads TGTGCCAGCAGTTACACGGGGACCTACAATGAGCAGTTCTTC. The encoded protein is CASSYTGTYNEQFF.

This clonotype was recorded a few times. V gene TRBV7-2 combines with J gene TRBJ2-1; D uncertain. Trimming removed 6 bases at V and 0 bases at J, with 18 bases between. CDR3 size: 17 residues. Germline CDR1 is SGHTA and CDR2 is FQGNSA. The CDR3 sequence: CASSQPRRESSYNEQFF. CDR3 sequence (DNA): TGTGCCAGCAGTCAGCCGCGAAGAGAGAGCTCCTACAATGAGCAGTTCTTC.

The V gene is TRBV10-3, the J gene TRBJ2-7, with TRBD1 matching 7 bases. Per the germline V gene, CDR1 is ENHRY and CDR2 is SYGVKD. With 6 bases clipped from V and 6 bases from J, the junction kept 11 bases outside the gene matches. This CDR3 spans 14 amino acids. The CDR3 sequence: CAISEEDRFVEQYF. Written as DNA, the CDR3 is TGTGCCATCAGCGAAGAGGACAGGTTCGTCGAGCAGTACTTC.

This clonotype was counted ten times or more. The chain links TRBV2 to TRBJ2-1; D possibly corresponds to TRBD2 (7 bases). CDR3 length equals 15 residues. Trimming left V 8 bases short and J 5 bases short, with 19 bases between. Germline-derived CDR1 and CDR2 are SNHLY and FYNNEI. The CDR3: CASGGGMGGDNEQFF. The CDR3 nucleotides are TGTGCCAGCGGAGGGGGGATGGGGGGGGACAATGAGCAGTTCTTC. Full variable domain (rest looked up from reference TRBV2 and TRBJ2-1): EPEVTQTPSHQVTQMGQEVILRCVPISNHLYFYWYRQILGQKVEFLVSFYNNEISEKSEIFDDQFSVERPDGSNFTLKIRSTKLEDSAMYFCASGGGMGGDNEQFFGPGTRLTVL.

This clonotype was detected many times. The rearrangement uses TRBV12-3 or TRBV12-4 and TRBJ2-1; 8 bases map to TRBD2. Unmatched junction bases numbered 12, after V lost 1 base and J lost 4 bases. This CDR3 is 18 amino acids long. DNA of the CDR3: TGTGCCAGCAGTTTAGGACCTTTGGGCGCGGGGGGTTACAATGAGCAGTTCTTC. This sequence encodes CASSLGPLGAGGYNEQFF.

CDR3 amino acids: CASTWDLNTEAFF. CDR3 DNA sequence: TGCGCCAGCACTTGGGACCTGAACACTGAAGCTTTCTTT. The chain couples TRBV10-2 to TRBJ1-1; D possibly corresponds to TRBD1 (5 bases). The ends were cut back, 7 bases at V and 0 bases at J, with 9 bases in the middle. Germline V lookup: CDR1 WSHSY, CDR2 SAAADI. This CDR3 spans 13 amino acids.

The rearrangement uses TRBV19 and TRBJ1-2; 8 bases fit TRBD1. The CDR3 length is 15 residues. In germline, CDR1 is LNHDA, CDR2 SQIVND (reference sequence). J lost 4 bases, V lost 8 bases, and 12 bases had no gene match. The DNA for the CDR3 is TGTGCCAGTTCAGATAGAGGACAGGGAAGCTATGGCTACACCTTC. Translated: CASSDRGQGSYGYTF.

Of note for this clonotype: Relative to the germline gene, one junction end is altered; a read error may explain this. This sequence joins TRBV4-2 and TRBJ2-2, with 8 nucleotides matching TRBD1. The germline V gene encodes CDR1 LGHNA and CDR2 YNFKEQ. This CDR3 comprises 18 residues. The CDR3 nucleotides read TGTACCAGCAGCCAAGCCCTACCTGGACAGGGCGACACCGGGGAGCTGTTTTTT. Its translation is CTSSQALPGQGDTGELFF.

This clonotype was counted a few times. The chain recombines TRBV25-1 with TRBJ2-7; TRBD1 is a possible D gene (6 bases). The CDR3 is 18 amino acids. V was cut by 1 base and J by 0 bases, with 19 bases left in between. CDR1 and CDR2 from the germline V gene are MGHDK and SYGVNS. The CDR3 nucleotides read TGTGCCAGCAGTGAATCCGACTACAGGGCCCAGAGCTCCTACGAGCAGTACTTC. This sequence encodes CASSESDYRAQSSYEQYF.

The chain combines TRBV20-1 with TRBJ1-5; perhaps TRBD1 as D (6 bases). CDR1 DFQATT and CDR2 SNEGSKA come from the germline V gene (reference sequence). CDR3 size: 13 residues. V lost 2 bases to trimming and J lost 8 bases, with 13 bases between them. DNA for the CDR3: TGCAGTGCTAGACGACAGGCAGAGAAGCCCCAGCATTTT. Protein product: CSARRQAEKPQHF.

This clonotype was observed a few times. The CDR3: CASSPGGFEQYF. In DNA form, the CDR3 reads TGTGCCAGCAGCCCTGGGGGGTTCGAGCAGTACTTC. The V and J genes are TRBV12-3 or TRBV12-4 and TRBJ2-7, with D tentatively TRBD2 (6 bases). The CDR3 is 12 amino acids. Between the trimmed V and J ends, which lost 6 bases and 6 bases, there was a span of 12 bases.

Many counts were recorded for this clonotype. This chain connects TRBV11-2 to TRBJ2-7; 9 nucleotides align to TRBD1. The germline V gene encodes CDR1 SGHAT and CDR2 FQNNGV. The CDR3 extends over 15 amino acids. J lost 2 bases, V lost 5 bases, and 7 bases had no gene match. The CDR3: CASSPQTGGAYEQYF. The DNA for the CDR3 is TGTGCCAGCAGCCCGCAGACAGGGGGAGCCTACGAGCAGTACTTC.

This chain uses TRBV10-3 with TRBJ1-2; D possibly corresponds to TRBD1 (5 bases). CDR3 length: 14 residues. Germline V gene sequence: CDR1 ENHRY, CDR2 SYGVKD. V was clipped by 4 bases and J by 3 bases, with 12 bases between them. The CDR3, as DNA: TGTGCCATCAGTGTGGTGGGGGGGGACTATGGCTACACCTTC. Protein sequence: CAISVVGGDYGYTF.

This clonotype was seen a handful of times. The chain employs TRBV20-1 and TRBJ1-6; D perhaps matches TRBD1 (6 bases). V shed 5 bases and J shed 0 bases, with 11 bases lying between them. The CDR3 has 15 amino acids. Germline values: CDR1 DFQATT, CDR2 SNEGSKA (reference sequence). The CDR3 loop is CSAGQPSSYNSPLHF. CDR3 coding DNA: TGCAGTGCTGGACAGCCGAGCTCCTATAATTCACCCCTCCACTTT.

This clonotype was detected ten times or more. The chain couples TRBV3-1 to TRBJ2-7; D is unresolved. V gave up 4 bases and J gave up 1 base, with 8 bases separating them. Germline assignment: CDR1 LGHDT and CDR2 YNNKEL (reference sequence). The CDR3 covers 13 residues. The CDR3 loop reads CASSPDNSYEQYF. The CDR3 DNA follows: TGTGCCAGCAGCCCAGACAATTCCTACGAGCAGTACTTC.

The table lists this clonotype with many counts. V is TRBV2 and J is TRBJ2-7; weak D call: TRBD1 (5 bases). This CDR3 region has 12 residues. Germline CDR1 and CDR2: SNHLY and FYNNEI. V was pared by 7 bases and J by 3 bases, with 10 bases between. The CDR3 sequence is CASNDRSYEQYF. The CDR3 nucleotides read TGTGCCAGCAATGACAGAAGCTACGAGCAGTACTTC.

This clonotype came up a few times. CDR3 amino acids: CAISAGGRNTEAFF. The CDR3 nucleotides are TGTGCCATCAGTGCGGGGGGCAGGAACACTGAAGCTTTCTTT. This sequence joins TRBV10-3 and TRBJ1-1; possible D gene TRBD1, 6 bases. V gave up 4 bases and J gave up 1 base, with 10 bases separating them. The CDR3 covers 14 residues. The germline CDR1 and CDR2 sequences are ENHRY and SYGVKD.

This chain links TRBV18 with TRBJ2-1; 9 nucleotides align to TRBD2. Germline V lookup: CDR1 KGHSH, CDR2 LQKENI. The CDR3 is made up of 17 amino acids. Trimming cost V 3 bases and J 2 bases; bases outside gene matches: 8. In nucleotides, the CDR3 is TGTGCCAGCTCACCGGGCTTAGCGGGGGCCCCCTACAATGAGCAGTTCTTC. Translated: CASSPGLAGAPYNEQFF.

In this sample, this clonotype turned up a few times. The chain is built from TRBV29-1 and TRBJ1-4; D call uncertain. V gave up 4 bases and J gave up 3 bases, with 9 bases separating them. Germline loops: CDR1 SQVTM, CDR2 ANQGSEA. The CDR3 sequence is 13 residues long. The CDR3 loop is CSVGSVSNEKLFF. Written as DNA, the CDR3 is TGCAGCGTTGGGTCAGTGTCTAATGAAAAACTGTTTTTT.

This clonotype was observed at least ten times. Germline is not matched at one junction end, which may reflect a read error. The J gene is TRBJ1-1, the V gene TRBV20-1; 9 nucleotides match TRBD1. The CDR3 contains 16 residues. Germline CDR1 DFQATT, CDR2 SNEGSKA (reference sequence). The CDR3 DNA sequence: TGCAGTGCCAGAGACAGGGGGAGTCTGGTGAACACTGAAGCTTTCTTT. As protein: CSARDRGSLVNTEAFF.

With respect to this clonotype: No DNA is shown, since the ends of the CDR3 on it are uncertain; the CDR3 is the one TCRdb lists. The chain uses TRBV5-5 and TRBJ1-5. The germline CDR1 and CDR2 sequences are SGHKS and YYEKEE (reference sequence). The length of the CDR3 is 15 amino acids, counting both ends. CDR3 amino acids: CASSFGPGGDQPQHF.

This clonotype occurred many times. This chain links TRBV20-1 with TRBJ2-1, with D maybe TRBD1 (5 bases). The CDR3 has 15 amino acids. Trimming removed 1 base from V and 7 bases from J, with 17 bases in between. The V gene's germline CDR1 is DFQATT and CDR2 SNEGSKA (reference sequence). The CDR3 DNA sequence: TGCAGTGCTAGAGGAGGAAACGACAGACGAAATGAGCAGTTCTTC. It encodes CSARGGNDRRNEQFF.

Only a few counts were recorded for this clonotype. The chain recombines TRBV6-1 with TRBJ1-6; D might be TRBD1 (5 bases). Germline CDR1 reads MNHNS; CDR2 reads SASEGT. This CDR3 is 14 amino acids long. Trimming removed 5 bases from V and 7 bases from J, with 12 bases in between. This CDR3 reads CASSNRQANSPLHF. DNA of the CDR3: TGTGCCAGCAGTAACAGGCAGGCGAATTCACCCCTCCACTTT.

The V gene is TRBV12-3 or TRBV12-4, the J gene TRBJ2-2, with TRBD1 as a possible D gene (5 bases). The germline V and J ends were trimmed by 6 bases and 8 bases, with 22 bases remaining between them. The CDR3 is 16 residues long. The CDR3 DNA reads as TGTGCCAGCAGCTCCAACACTTATTGGGGCGGTGGGGAGCTGTTTTTT. Protein: CASSSNTYWGGGELFF.

This chain links TRBV11-3 with TRBJ2-5; TRBD2 matches at 8 bases. This CDR3 spans 15 amino acids. The V segment lost 1 base and the J segment 5 bases; nucleotides outside the gene matches: 6. CDR1 and CDR2 from the germline V gene are SGHNT and YENEEA. CDR3 protein: CASSLGTSGSETQYF. CDR3 DNA: TGTGCCAGCAGCTTAGGAACTAGCGGCTCGGAGACCCAGTACTTC. The full variable domain, with the rest looked up from reference TRBV11-3 and TRBJ2-5, is EAGVVQSPRYKIIEKKQPVAFWCNPISGHNTLYWYLQNLGQGPELLIRYENEEAVDDSQLPKDRFSAERLKGVDSTLKIQPAELGDSAVYLCASSLGTSGSETQYFGPGTRLLVL.

CDR3 bases: TGTGCCAGTAGTCATACCTCCAACAGGGGAGTCTATGGCTACACCTTC. Translated: CASSHTSNRGVYGYTF. This chain links TRBV19 with TRBJ1-2; TRBD1 matches at 7 bases. The CDR3 is 16 amino acids. With 5 bases clipped from V and 4 bases from J, the junction kept 13 bases outside the gene matches. Germline values: CDR1 LNHDA, CDR2 SQIVND (reference sequence).

The genes are TRBV9 and TRBJ2-7, with D possibly matching TRBD2 (6 bases). Germline-derived CDR1 and CDR2 are SGDLS and YYNGEE. V was clipped by 3 bases and J by 1 base, with 14 bases between them. The CDR3 contains 15 residues. CDR3 sequence: CASSAEWGGSYEQYF. The CDR3 coding sequence is TGTGCCAGCAGCGCGGAGTGGGGAGGATCCTACGAGCAGTACTTC.

The chain links TRBV19 to TRBJ2-5, with D perhaps TRBD1 or TRBD2 (5 bases each). Near its end, the DNA agrees better with TRBJ2-1, so the J call may be wrong. Germline V CDR1 and CDR2: LNHDA, SQIVND (reference sequence). CDR3 length: 15 residues. CDR3 bases: TGTGCCAGTAGTATCAAGGGGCGCAAGGGAGAGACCCAGTTCTTC. It codes for CASSIKGRKGETQFF.